This record looks at one T cell receptor beta chain sequence and its context. The method was immunoSEQ multiplex PCR; TCRdb's version includes in-frame clones alone and lacks a portion of them. The sample has over 50,000 clones, 90% seen once. This sample was taken from a study of T cell changes during pregnancy in multiple sclerosis. The V gene's germline CDR1 is GTSNPN and CDR2 SVGIG (reference sequence). There are 14 residues in the CDR3. V lost 4 bases to trimming and J lost 1 base, with 8 bases between them. The V gene is TRBV30, the J gene TRBJ1-6; D remains ambiguous. The sample here was peripheral blood, taken in the first trimester of pregnancy. This receptor was identified in a female donor in good health, enrolled as a control in a pregnancy study. The CDR3 loop is CAWTQNSYNSPLHF. The CDR3 nucleotides are TGTGCCTGGACTCAGAATTCCTATAATTCACCCCTCCACTTT.